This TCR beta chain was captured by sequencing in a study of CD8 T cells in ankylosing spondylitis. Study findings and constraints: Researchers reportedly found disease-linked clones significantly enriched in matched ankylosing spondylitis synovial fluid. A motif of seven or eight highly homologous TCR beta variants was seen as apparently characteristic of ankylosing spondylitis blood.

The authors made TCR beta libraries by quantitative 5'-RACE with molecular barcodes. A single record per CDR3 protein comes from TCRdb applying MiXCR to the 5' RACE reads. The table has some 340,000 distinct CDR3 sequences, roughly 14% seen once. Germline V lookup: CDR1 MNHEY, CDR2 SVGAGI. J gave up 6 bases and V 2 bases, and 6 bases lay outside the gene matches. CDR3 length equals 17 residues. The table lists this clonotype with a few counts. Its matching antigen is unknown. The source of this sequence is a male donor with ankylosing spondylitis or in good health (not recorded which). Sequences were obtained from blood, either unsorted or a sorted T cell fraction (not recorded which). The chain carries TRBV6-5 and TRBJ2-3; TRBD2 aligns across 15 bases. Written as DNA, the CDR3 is TGTGCCAGCAGTTACCCCGGACTAGCGGGAGGGCCCGATACGCAGTATTTT. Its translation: CASSYPGLAGGPDTQYF.